This TCR beta chain was obtained from a study of T cells in Graves' hyperthyroidism and ophthalmopathy. With respect to this clonotype: Its antigen remains unidentified. At one end, the junction sequence differs from germline, possibly due to a read error.

The TCR beta CDR3 regions underwent amplification using RNA transcripts as the source. RT-PCR in the first round (using the HTBI primer set) targeted the TCR CDR3. TCRdb reprocessed the multiplex PCR reads via MiXCR and lists one record per CDR3 protein. The top ten clones hold less than 40% of a sample with 600,000 to 800,000 distinct CDR3 sequences, 35% of them seen once. The study's findings and limits: Researchers report that a 13 V-J model separated ophthalmopathy from stable hyperthyroidism. The majority of expanded thyroid clonotypes above 0.001 also appeared in blood.

Germline lookup yields CDR1 SEHNR and CDR2 FQNEAQ (reference sequence). The length of the CDR3 is 14 residues. The sample comprised blood. The receptor comes from a woman aged 40 to 50 with Graves' hyperthyroidism. The chain links TRBV7-9 to TRBJ1-5, with D perhaps TRBD1 (6 bases). CDR3 residues: CAGSFDQGWGPQHF. The CDR3 nucleotides are TGTGCCGGCAGCTTTGATCAGGGGTGGGGGCCCCAGCATTTT.